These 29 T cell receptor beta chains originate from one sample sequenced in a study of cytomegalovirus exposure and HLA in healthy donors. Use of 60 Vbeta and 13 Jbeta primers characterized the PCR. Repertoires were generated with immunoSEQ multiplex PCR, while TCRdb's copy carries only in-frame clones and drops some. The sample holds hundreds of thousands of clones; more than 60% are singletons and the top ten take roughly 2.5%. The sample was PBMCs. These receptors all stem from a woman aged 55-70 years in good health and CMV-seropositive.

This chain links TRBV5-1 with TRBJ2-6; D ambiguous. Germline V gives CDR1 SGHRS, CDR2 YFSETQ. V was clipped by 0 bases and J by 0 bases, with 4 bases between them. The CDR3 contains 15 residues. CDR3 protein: CASSLGVSGANVLTF. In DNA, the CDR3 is TGCGCCAGCAGCTTGGGCGTCTCTGGGGCCAACGTCCTGACTTTC.

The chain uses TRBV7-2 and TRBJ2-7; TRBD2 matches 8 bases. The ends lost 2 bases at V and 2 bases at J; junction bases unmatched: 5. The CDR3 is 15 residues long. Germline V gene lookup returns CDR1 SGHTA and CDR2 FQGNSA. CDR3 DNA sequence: TGTGCCAGCAGCTTATCCCTAGCGGGTACCTACGAGCAGTACTTC. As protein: CASSLSLAGTYEQYF.

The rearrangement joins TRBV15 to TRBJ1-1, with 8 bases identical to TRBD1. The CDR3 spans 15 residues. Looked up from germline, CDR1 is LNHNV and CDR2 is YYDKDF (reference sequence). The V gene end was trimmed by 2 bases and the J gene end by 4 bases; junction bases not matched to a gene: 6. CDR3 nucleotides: TGTGCCACCAGCAGATTTGGGGACAGGCCCACTGAAGCTTTCTTT. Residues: CATSRFGDRPTEAFF.

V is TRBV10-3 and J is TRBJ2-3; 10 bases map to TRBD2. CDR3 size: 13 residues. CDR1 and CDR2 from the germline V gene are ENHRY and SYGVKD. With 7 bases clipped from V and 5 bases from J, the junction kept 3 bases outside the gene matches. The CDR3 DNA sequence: TGTGCCATCAATCCTAGCGGGAGAGATACGCAGTATTTT. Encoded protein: CAINPSGRDTQYF.

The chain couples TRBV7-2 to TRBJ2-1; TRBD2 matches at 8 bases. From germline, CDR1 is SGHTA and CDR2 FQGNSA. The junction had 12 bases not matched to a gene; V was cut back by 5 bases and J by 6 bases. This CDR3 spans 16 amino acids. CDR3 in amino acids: CASSPGRGLGGNEQFF. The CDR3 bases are TGTGCCAGCAGCCCCGGGCGGGGACTAGGGGGCAATGAGCAGTTCTTC.

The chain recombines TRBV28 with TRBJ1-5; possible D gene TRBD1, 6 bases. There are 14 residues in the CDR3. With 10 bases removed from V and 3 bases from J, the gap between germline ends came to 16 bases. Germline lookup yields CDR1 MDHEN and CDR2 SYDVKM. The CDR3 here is CATGRRGANQPQHF. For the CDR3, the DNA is TGTGCCACCGGGAGGAGGGGGGCCAATCAGCCCCAGCATTTT.

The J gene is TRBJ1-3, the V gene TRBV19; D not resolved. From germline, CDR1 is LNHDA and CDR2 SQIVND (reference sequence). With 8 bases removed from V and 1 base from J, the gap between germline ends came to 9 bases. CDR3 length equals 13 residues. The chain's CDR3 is CASSPYSGNTIYF. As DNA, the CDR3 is TGTGCCAGTTCCCCCTATTCTGGAAACACCATATATTTT.

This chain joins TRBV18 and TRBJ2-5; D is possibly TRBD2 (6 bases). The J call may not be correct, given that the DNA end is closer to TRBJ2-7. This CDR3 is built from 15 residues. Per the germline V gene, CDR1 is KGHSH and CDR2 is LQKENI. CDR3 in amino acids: CASSPKEGSSYEQYF. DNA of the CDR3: TGTGCCAGCTCACCAAAGGAGGGAAGCTCCTACGAGCAGTACTTC.

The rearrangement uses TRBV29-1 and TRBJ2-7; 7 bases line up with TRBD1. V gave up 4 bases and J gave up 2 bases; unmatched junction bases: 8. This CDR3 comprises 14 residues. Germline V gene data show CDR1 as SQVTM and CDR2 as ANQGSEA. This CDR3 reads CSVAAGTVTYEQYF. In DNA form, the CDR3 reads TGCAGCGTTGCCGCCGGGACAGTCACCTACGAGCAGTACTTC.

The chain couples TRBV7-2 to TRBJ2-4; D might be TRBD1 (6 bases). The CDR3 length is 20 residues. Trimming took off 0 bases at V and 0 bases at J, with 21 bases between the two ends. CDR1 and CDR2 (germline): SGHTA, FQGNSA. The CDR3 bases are TGTGCCAGCAGCTTAGCTGGGACCGAAGGGGGAAGATTAGCCAAAAACATTCAGTACTTC. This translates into CASSLAGTEGGRLAKNIQYF.

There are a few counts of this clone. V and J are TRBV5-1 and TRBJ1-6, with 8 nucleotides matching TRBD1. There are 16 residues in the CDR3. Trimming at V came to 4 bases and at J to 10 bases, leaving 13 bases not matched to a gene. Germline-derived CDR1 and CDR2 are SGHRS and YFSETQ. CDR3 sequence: CASSPGQGMSQSPLHF. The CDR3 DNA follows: TGCGCCAGCAGCCCCGGACAGGGTATGTCCCAATCACCCCTCCACTTT.

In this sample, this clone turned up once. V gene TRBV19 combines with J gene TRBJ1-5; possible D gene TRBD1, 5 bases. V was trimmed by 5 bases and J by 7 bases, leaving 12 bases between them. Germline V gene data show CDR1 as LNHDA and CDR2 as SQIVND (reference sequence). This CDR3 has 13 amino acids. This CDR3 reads CASSPGRGQPQHF. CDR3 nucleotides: TGTGCCAGTAGTCCGGGACGGGGGCAGCCCCAGCATTTT. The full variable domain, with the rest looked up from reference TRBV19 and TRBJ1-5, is DGGITQSPKYLFRKEGQNVTLSCEQNLNHDAMYWYRQDPGQGLRLIYYSQIVNDFQKGDIAEGYSVSREKKESFPLTVTSAQKNPTAFYLCASSPGRGQPQHFGDGTRLSIL.

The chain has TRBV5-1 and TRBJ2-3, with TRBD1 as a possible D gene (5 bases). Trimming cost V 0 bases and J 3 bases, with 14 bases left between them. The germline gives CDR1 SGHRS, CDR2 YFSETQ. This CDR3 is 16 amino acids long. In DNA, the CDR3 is TGCGCCAGCAGCTTGGTGGTCCAGGGCGGAACAGATACGCAGTATTTT. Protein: CASSLVVQGGTDTQYF.

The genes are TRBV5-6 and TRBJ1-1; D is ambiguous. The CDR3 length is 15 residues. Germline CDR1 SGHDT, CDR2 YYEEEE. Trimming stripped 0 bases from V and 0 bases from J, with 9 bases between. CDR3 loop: CASSLVSRMNTEAFF. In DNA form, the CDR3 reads TGTGCCAGCAGCTTGGTATCCAGGATGAACACTGAAGCTTTCTTT.

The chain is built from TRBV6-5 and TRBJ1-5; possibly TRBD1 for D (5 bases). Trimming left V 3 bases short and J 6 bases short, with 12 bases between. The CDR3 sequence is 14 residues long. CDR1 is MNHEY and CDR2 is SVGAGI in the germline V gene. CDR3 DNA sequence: TGTGCCAGCAGTTATCAGGGTATGGGTCAGCCCCAGCATTTT. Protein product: CASSYQGMGQPQHF.

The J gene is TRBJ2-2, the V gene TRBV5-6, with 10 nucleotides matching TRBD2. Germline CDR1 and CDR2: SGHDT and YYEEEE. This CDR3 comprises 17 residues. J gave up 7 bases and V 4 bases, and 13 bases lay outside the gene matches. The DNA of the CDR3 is TGTGCCAGCAGCCAACTAGGGCTAGCGGGAGCGGGCGGGGAGCTGTTTTTT. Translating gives CASSQLGLAGAGGELFF.

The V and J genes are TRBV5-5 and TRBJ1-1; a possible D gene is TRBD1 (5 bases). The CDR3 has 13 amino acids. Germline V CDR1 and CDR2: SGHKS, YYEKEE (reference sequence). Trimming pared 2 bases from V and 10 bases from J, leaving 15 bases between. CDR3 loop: CASSFTGRVGAFF. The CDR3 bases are TGTGCCAGCAGCTTTACAGGAAGAGTGGGAGCTTTCTTT.

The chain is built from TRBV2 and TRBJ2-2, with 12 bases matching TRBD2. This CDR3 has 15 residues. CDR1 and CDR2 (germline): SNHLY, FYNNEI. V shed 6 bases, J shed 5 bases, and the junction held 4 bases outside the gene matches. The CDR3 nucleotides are TGTGCCAGCAGATGGACTAGCGGGGAGACCGGGGAGCTGTTTTTT. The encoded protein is CASRWTSGETGELFF.

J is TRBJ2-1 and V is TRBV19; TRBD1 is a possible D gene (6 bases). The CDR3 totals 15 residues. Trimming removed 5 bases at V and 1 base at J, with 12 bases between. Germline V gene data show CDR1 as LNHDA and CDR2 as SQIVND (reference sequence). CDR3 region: CASSPGVPSYNEQFF. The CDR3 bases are TGTGCCAGTAGTCCAGGGGTCCCTTCCTACAATGAGCAGTTCTTC.

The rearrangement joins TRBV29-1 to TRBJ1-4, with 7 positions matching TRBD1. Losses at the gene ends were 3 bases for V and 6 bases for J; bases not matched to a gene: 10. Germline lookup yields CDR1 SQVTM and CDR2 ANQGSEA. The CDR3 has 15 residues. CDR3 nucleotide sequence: TGCAGCGTTGAGGATCGTAACAGGGGTGATGAAAAACTGTTTTTT. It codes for CSVEDRNRGDEKLFF.

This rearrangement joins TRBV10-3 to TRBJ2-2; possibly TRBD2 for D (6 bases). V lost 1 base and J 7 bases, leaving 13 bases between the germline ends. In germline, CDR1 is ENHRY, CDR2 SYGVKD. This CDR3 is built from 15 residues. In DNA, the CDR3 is TGTGCCATCAGTGAGTTTAGCGGCCAAGACGGGGAGCTGTTTTTT. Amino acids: CAISEFSGQDGELFF.

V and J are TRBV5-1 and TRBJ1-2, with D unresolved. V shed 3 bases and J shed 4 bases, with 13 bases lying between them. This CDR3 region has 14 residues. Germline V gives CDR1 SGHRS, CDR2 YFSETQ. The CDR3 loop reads CASSSTTGSYGYTF. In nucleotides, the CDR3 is TGCGCCAGCAGCTCAACCACGGGAAGCTATGGCTACACCTTC.

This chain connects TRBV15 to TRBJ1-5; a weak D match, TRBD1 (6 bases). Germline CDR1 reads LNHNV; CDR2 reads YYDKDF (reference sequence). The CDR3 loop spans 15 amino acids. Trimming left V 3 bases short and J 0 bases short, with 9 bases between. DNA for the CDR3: TGTGCCACCAGCAGGGGACATTTTAGCAATCAGCCCCAGCATTTT. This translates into CATSRGHFSNQPQHF.

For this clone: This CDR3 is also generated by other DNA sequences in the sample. The CDR3 reads CASSSPPGQTNTGELFF. The CDR3 DNA sequence: TGTGCCAGCAGTTCCCCACCGGGACAGACAAACACCGGGGAGCTGTTTTTT. The chain combines TRBV28 with TRBJ2-2, with TRBD1 identical over 7 bases. In germline, CDR1 is MDHEN, CDR2 SYDVKM. CDR3 length: 17 residues. Trimming took 4 bases from V and 2 from J; bases not matched to a gene: 10. Variable domain in full (rest from reference TRBV28 and TRBJ2-2): DVKVTQSSRYLVKRTGEKVFLECVQDMDHENMFWYRQDPGLGLRLIYFSYDVKMKEKGDIPEGYSVSREKKERFSLILESASTNQTSMYLCASSSPPGQTNTGELFFGEGSRLTVL.

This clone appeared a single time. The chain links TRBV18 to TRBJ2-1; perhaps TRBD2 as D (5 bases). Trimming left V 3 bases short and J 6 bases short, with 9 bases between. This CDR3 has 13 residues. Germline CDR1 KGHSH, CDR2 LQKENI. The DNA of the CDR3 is TGTGCCAGCTCACCCACCGGGGTCAATGAGCAGTTCTTC. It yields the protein CASSPTGVNEQFF.

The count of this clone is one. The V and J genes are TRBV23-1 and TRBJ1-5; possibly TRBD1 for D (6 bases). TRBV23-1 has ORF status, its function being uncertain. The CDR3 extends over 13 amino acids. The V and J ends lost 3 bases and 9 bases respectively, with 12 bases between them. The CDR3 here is CASSHPGERPQHF. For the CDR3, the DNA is TGCGCCAGCAGTCATCCAGGGGAAAGGCCCCAGCATTTT.

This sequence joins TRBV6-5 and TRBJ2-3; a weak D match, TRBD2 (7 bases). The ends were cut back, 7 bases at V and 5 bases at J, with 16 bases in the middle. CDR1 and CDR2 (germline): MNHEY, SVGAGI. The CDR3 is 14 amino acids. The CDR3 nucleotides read TGTGCCAGCAAAATACGGGGGGCAGGAGATACGCAGTATTTT. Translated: CASKIRGAGDTQYF.

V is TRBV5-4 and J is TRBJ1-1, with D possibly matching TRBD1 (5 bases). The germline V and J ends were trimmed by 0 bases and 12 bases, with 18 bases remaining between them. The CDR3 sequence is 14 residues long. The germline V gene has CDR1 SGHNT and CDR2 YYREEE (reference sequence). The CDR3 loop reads CASSLVTPTGVTFF. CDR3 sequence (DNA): TGTGCCAGCAGCTTGGTAACTCCTACGGGGGTGACTTTCTTT.

CDR3 residues: CASSLDRLAGGQQFF. The CDR3 region has the DNA TGTGCCAGCAGCTTAGATAGACTAGCGGGGGGTCAGCAGTTCTTC. V gene TRBV7-2 combines with J gene TRBJ2-1, with 13 bases aligning to TRBD2. The CDR3 is 15 residues long. Per the germline V gene, CDR1 is SGHTA and CDR2 is FQGNSA. V dropped 1 base and J dropped 11; count of bases not matched to a gene: 5.